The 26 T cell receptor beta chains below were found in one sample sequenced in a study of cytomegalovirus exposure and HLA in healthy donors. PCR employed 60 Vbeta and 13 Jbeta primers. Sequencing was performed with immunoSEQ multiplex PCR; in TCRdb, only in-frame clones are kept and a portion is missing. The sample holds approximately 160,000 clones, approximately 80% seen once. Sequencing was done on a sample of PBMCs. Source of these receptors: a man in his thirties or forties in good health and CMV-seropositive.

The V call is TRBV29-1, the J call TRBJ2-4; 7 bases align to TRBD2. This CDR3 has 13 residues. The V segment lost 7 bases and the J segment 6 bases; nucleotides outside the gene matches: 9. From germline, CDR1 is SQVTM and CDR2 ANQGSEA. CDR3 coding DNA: TGCAGCGGGGGAGGGGAAAAGGGAAACATTCAGTACTTC. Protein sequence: CSGGGEKGNIQYF.

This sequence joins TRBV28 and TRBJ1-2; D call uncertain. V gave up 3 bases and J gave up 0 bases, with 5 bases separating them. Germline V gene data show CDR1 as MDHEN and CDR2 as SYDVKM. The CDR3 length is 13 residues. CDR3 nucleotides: TGTGCCAGCAGTTTGCGTACTAACTATGGCTACACCTTC. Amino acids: CASSLRTNYGYTF.

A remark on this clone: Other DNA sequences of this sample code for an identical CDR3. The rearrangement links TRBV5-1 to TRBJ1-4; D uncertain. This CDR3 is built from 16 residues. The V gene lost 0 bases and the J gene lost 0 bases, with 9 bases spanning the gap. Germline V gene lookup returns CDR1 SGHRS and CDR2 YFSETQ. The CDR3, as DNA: TGCGCCAGCAGCTTGGATACCGGGGCAACTAATGAAAAACTGTTTTTT. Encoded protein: CASSLDTGATNEKLFF. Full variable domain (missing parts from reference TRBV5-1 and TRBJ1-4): KAGVTQTPRYLIKTRGQQVTLSCSPISGHRSVSWYQQTPGQGLQFLFEYFSETQRNKGNFPGRFSGRQFSNSRSEMNVSTLELGDSALYLCASSLDTGATNEKLFFGSGTQLSVL.

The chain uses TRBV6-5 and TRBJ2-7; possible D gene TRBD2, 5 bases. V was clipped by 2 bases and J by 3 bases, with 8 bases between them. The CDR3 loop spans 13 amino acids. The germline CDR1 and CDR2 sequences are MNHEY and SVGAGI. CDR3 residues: CASSYTGNYEQYF. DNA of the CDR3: TGTGCCAGCAGTTACACCGGGAACTACGAGCAGTACTTC.

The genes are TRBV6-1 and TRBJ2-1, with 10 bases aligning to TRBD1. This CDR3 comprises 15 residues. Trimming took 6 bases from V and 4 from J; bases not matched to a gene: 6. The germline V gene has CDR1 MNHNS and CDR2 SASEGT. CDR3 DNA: TGTGCCAGCAGAAAAGGGGACAGGGGATACAATGAGCAGTTCTTC. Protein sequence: CASRKGDRGYNEQFF.

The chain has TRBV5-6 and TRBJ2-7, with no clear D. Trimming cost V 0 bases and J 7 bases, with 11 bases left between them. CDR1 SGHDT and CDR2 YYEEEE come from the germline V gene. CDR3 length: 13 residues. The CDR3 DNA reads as TGTGCCAGCAGCTTGGTATCCCCGTCTGAGCAGTACTTC. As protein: CASSLVSPSEQYF.

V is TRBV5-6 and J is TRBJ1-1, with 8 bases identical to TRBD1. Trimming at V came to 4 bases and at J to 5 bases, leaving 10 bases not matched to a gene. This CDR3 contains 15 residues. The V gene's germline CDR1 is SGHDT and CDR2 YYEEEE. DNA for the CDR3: TGTGCCAGCAGCAGAATGACAGGGGTTGAGACTGAAGCTTTCTTT. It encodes CASSRMTGVETEAFF.

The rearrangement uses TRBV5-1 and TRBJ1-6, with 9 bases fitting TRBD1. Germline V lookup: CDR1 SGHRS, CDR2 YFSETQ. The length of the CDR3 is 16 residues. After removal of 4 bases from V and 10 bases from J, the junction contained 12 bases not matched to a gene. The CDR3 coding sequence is TGCGCCAGCAGCCCGAACGAGGGACAGGGTGACTCACCCCTCCACTTT. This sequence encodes CASSPNEGQGDSPLHF. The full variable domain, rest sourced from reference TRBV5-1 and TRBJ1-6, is KAGVTQTPRYLIKTRGQQVTLSCSPISGHRSVSWYQQTPGQGLQFLFEYFSETQRNKGNFPGRFSGRQFSNSRSEMNVSTLELGDSALYLCASSPNEGQGDSPLHFGNGTRLTVT.

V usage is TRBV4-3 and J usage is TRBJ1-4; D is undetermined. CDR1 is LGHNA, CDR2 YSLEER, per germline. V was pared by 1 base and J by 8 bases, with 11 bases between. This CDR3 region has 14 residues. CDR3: CASSQGLVVEKLFF. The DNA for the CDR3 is TGCGCCAGCAGCCAAGGACTCGTTGTCGAAAAACTGTTTTTT.

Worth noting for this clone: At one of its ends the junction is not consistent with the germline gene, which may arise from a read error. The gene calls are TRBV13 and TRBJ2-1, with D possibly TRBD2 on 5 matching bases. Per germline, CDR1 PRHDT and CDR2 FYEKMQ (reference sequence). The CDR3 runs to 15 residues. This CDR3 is CANSVLEGEASEQFF. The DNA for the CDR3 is TGTGCCAACAGCGTCCTAGAGGGTGAAGCTAGCGAGCAGTTCTTC.

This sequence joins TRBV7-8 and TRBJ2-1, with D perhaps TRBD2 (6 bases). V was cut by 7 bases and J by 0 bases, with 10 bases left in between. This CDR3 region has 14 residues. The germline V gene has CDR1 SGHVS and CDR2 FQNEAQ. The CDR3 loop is CASKVGGSYNEQFF. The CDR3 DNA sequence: TGTGCCAGCAAGGTGGGAGGCTCCTACAATGAGCAGTTCTTC.

DNA for the CDR3: TGTGCCAGCAGCCTTCCCAGCGGGAGTTCCTACAATGAGCAGTTCTTC. As protein: CASSLPSGSSYNEQFF. This chain connects TRBV6-4 to TRBJ2-1, with 8 bases identical to TRBD2. Unmatched junction bases numbered 8, after V lost 6 bases and J lost 1 base. The CDR3 length is 16 residues. From germline, CDR1 is MRHNA and CDR2 SNTAGT.

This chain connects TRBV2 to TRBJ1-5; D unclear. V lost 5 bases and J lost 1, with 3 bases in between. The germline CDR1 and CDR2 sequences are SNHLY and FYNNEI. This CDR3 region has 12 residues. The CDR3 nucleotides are TGTGCCAGCAGTATAAGCAATCAGCCCCAGCATTTT. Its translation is CASSISNQPQHF.

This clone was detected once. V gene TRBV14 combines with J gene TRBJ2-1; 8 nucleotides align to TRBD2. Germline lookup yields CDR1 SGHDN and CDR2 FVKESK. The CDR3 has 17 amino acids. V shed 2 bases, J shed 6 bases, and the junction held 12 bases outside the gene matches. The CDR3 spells CASSQFRGGARSNEQFF. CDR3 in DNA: TGTGCCAGCAGCCAATTTCGGGGGGGAGCCAGGTCCAATGAGCAGTTCTTC.

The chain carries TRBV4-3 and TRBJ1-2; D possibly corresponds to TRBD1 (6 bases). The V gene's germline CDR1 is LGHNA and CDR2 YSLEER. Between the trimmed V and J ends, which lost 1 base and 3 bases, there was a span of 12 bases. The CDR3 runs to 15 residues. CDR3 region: CASSQGRGGHYGYTF. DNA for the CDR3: TGCGCCAGCAGCCAAGGACGGGGGGGGCACTATGGCTACACCTTC.

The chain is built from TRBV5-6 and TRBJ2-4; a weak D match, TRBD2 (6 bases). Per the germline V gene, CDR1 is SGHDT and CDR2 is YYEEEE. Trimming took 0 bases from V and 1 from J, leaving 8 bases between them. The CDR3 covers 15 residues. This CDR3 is CASSLAGGAKNIQYF. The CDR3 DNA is TGTGCCAGCAGCTTGGCCGGAGGGGCCAAAAACATTCAGTACTTC.

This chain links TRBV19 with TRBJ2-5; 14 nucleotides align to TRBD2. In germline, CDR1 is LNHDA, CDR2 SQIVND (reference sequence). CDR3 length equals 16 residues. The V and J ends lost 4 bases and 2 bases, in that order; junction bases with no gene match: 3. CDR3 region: CASSNGLAGGQETQYF. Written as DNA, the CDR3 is TGTGCCAGTAGTAACGGACTAGCGGGGGGACAAGAGACCCAGTACTTC.

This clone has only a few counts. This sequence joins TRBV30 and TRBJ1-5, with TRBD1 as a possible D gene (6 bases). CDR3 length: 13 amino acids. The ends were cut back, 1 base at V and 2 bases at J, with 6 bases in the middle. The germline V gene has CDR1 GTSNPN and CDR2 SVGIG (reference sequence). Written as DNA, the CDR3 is TGTGCCTGGAGTGGGGGGCGCAATCAGCCCCAGCATTTT. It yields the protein CAWSGGRNQPQHF.

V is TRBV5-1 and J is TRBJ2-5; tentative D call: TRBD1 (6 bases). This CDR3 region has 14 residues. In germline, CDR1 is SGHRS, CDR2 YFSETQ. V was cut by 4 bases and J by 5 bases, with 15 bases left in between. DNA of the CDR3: TGCGCCAGCAGCCGAACTGGGGGCCCGGAGACCCAGTACTTC. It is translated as CASSRTGGPETQYF.

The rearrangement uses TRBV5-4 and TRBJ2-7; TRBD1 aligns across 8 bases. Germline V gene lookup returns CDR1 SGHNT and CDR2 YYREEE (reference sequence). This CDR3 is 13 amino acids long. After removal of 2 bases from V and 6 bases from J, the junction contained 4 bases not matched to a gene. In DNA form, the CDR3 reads TGTGCCAGCAGCTTACAGGGGGAGGCCGAGCAGTACTTC. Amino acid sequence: CASSLQGEAEQYF.

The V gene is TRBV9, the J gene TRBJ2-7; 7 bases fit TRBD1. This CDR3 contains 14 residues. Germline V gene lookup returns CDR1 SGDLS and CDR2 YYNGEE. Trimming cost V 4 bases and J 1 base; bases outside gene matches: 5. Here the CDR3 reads CASSTRTGSYEQYF. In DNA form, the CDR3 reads TGTGCCAGCAGCACCAGGACAGGTTCCTACGAGCAGTACTTC.

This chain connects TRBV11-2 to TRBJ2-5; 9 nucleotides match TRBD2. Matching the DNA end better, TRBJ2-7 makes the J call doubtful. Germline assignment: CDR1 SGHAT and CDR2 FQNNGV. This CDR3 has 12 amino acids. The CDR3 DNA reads TGTGCCAGCCGGGGACTAGCTTACGAGCAGTACTTC. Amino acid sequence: CASRGLAYEQYF.

The CDR3 DNA reads TGTGCCAGCAAGCGACGGGACAGGTACAATGAGCAGTTCTTC. Protein sequence: CASKRRDRYNEQFF. The V gene is TRBV27, the J gene TRBJ2-1, with 8 bases matching TRBD1. Germline-derived CDR1 and CDR2 are MNHEY and SMNVEV (reference sequence). This CDR3 region has 14 residues. J lost 4 bases, V lost 7 bases, and 6 bases had no gene match.

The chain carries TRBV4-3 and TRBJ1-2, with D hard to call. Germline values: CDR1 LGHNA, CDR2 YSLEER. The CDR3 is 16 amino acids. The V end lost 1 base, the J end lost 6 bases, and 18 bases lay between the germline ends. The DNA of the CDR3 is TGCGCCAGCAGCCAAGGGAGGTTGGTAGGTGGCCATGGCTACACCTTC. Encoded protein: CASSQGRLVGGHGYTF.

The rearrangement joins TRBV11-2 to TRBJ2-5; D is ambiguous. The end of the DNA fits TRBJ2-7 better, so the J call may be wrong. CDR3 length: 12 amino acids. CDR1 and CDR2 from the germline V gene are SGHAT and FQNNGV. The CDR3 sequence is CASSLVSSEQYF. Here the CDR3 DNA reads TGTGCCAGCAGCTTAGTCAGTAGCGAGCAGTACTTC.

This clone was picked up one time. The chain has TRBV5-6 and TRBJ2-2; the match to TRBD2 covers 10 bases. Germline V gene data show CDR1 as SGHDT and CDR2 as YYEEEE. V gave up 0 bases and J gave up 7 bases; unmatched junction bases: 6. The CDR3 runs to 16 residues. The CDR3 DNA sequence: TGTGCCAGCAGCTTGGGGCTAGCGGGGGCCCACGGGGAGCTGTTTTTT. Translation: CASSLGLAGAHGELFF.